A selection of T cell receptor beta chains follows, all from one sample in a study of OX40 agonist ivuxolimab in advanced cancers. Sequencing used immunoSEQ multiplex PCR; TCRdb keeps in-frame clones, though not all of them. The sample includes more than 55,000 clones, over 75% seen only once; the top ten take about 5%. The sample in question was CD4+ or CD8+ T cells sorted from blood, obtained in a trial of the OX40 agonist ivuxolimab. The receptors were gathered from an adult with an advanced solid tumor such as melanoma, head and neck, liver or kidney cancer. The CDR3 runs from the conserved cysteine through the conserved F or W. Fields, in order: clone size, D gene, V gene, J gene, CDR3 protein, CDR3 DNA. A D gene is named only where the DNA matches it firmly. Clone size is not always given. Where it is, it says once, few, many or a class for expanded clones.

NA,TRBD1,TRBV6-5,TRBJ1-1,CASSATGGGTEAFF,TGTGCCAGCAGTGCGACAGGGGGCGGCACTGAAGCTTTCTTT
NA,TRBD1,TRBV19,TRBJ1-5,CASRAGQGAYSNQPQHF,TGTGCCAGTAGAGCCGGACAGGGGGCTTATAGCAATCAGCCCCAGCATTTT
many,TRBD1,TRBV27,TRBJ1-2,CASMKGSGGLGYTF,TGTGCCAGCATGAAGGGATCAGGGGGCCTTGGCTACACCTTC
NA,TRBD1,TRBV5-1,TRBJ1-2,CASSLTGTGDYGYTF,TGCGCCAGCAGCTTAACCGGGACAGGGGACTATGGCTACACCTTC
NA,NA,TRBV5-6,TRBJ1-2,CASSLYGTEYGYTF,TGTGCCAGCAGCTTGTACGGGACGGAATATGGCTACACCTTC
NA,TRBD2,TRBV18,TRBJ2-2,CASSRQTSGLALNTGELFF,TGTGCCAGCTCACGGCAAACGTCTGGACTAGCGCTGAACACCGGGGAGCTGTTTTTT
NA,TRBD2,TRBV6-5,TRBJ2-3,CASSRTRGTDTQYF,TGTGCCAGCAGTAGGACTAGGGGCACAGATACGCAGTATTTT
NA,TRBD1,TRBV6-6,TRBJ1-2,CAGTTGFGYGYTF,TGTGCCGGAACGACAGGGTTCGGGTATGGCTACACCTTC
NA,NA,TRBV7-2,TRBJ2-1,CASSLMGNEQFF,TGTGCCAGCAGCTTAATGGGGAATGAGCAGTTCTTC
few,NA,TRBV20-1,TRBJ1-2,CSATEGEGYTF,TGCAGTGCTACCGAAGGAGAGGGCTACACCTTC
NA,TRBD1,TRBV7-9,TRBJ2-3,CASSISTGADTQYF,TGTGCCAGCAGCATCAGCACAGGGGCAGATACGCAGTATTTT